Below are 2 T cell receptor beta chains sequenced from a single sample in a study of Ad26.COV2.S vaccination and SARS-CoV-2 variants. Indicated treatment: about 20 received Ad26.COV2.S at low or high dose, single or two shots; several received placebo; per-sample allocation not given. Repertoires come from day 63 after the first vaccine or placebo injection. Method: immunoSEQ multiplex PCR; TCRdb's copy keeps in-frame clones and lacks some. The top ten hold 3.5% of the sample, which has about 410,000 clones, roughly nine tenths seen once. Here the sequenced sample was peripheral blood, taken in a trial of Ad26.COV2.S vaccine versus placebo. These receptors were taken from a person between 18 and 59 years old who received the Ad26.COV2.S COVID-19 vaccine or a placebo.

This chain connects TRBV6-5 to TRBJ1-4, with D possibly TRBD1 on 5 matching bases. Trimming removed 6 bases from V and 5 bases from J, with 10 bases in between. The CDR3 is 13 residues long. Germline CDR1 is MNHEY and CDR2 is SVGAGI. The CDR3 is CASSLWGNEKLFF. CDR3 sequence (DNA): TGTGCCAGCAGCCTTTGGGGGAATGAAAAACTGTTTTTT.

V gene TRBV2 combines with J gene TRBJ1-2; D is undetermined. The CDR3 covers 14 residues. Per germline, CDR1 SNHLY and CDR2 FYNNEI. V lost 3 bases to trimming and J lost 1 base, with 9 bases between them. Written as DNA, the CDR3 is TGTGCCAGCAGTGAGCACGGGATTAACTATGGCTACACCTTC. It codes for CASSEHGINYGYTF.